These 2 T cell receptor beta chains originate from one sample sequenced in a study of blood T cell repertoires in COVID-19. Measured with immunoSEQ multiplex PCR; TCRdb has only the in-frame clones, and not every one. The repertoire has approximately 300,000 clones, roughly 89% of them found once; the top ten carry roughly a tenth. The specimen sequenced was PBMCs or T cells enriched from blood (not recorded which). These receptor sequences come from a woman in her twenties or thirties who had recovered from COVID-19.

This clone has only one observation. The chain uses TRBV19 and TRBJ2-2, with 12 bases aligning to TRBD2. Trimming removed 1 base from V and 2 bases from J; junction bases left unmatched: 2. CDR3 length: 17 amino acids. Per germline, CDR1 LNHDA and CDR2 SQIVND (reference sequence). Here the CDR3 reads CASSIVGLAGNTGELFF. The CDR3 DNA sequence: TGTGCCAGTAGTATAGTAGGACTAGCGGGAAACACCGGGGAGCTGTTTTTT.

The chain has TRBV19 and TRBJ2-3; 7 positions agree with TRBD2. Germline CDR1 reads LNHDA; CDR2 reads SQIVND (reference sequence). The length of the CDR3 is 12 residues. V was clipped by 9 bases and J by 8 bases; unmatched bases: 8. The CDR3 DNA sequence: TGTGCCAGCCAAACGGGAGGAGGTACGCAGTATTTT. Translated: CASQTGGGTQYF. The full variable domain, with the rest looked up from reference TRBV19 and TRBJ2-3, is DGGITQSPKYLFRKEGQNVTLSCEQNLNHDAMYWYRQDPGQGLRLIYYSQIVNDFQKGDIAEGYSVSREKKESFPLTVTSAQKNPTAFYLCASQTGGGTQYFGPGTRLTVL.